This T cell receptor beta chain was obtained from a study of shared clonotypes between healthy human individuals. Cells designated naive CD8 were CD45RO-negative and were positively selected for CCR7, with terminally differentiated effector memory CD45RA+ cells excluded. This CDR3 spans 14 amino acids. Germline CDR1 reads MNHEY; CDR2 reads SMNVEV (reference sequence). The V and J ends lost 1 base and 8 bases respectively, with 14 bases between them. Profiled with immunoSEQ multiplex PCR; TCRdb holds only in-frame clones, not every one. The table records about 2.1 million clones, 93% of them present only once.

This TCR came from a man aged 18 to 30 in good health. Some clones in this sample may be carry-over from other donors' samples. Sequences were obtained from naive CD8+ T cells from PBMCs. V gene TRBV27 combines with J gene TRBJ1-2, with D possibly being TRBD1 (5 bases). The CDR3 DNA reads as TGTGCCAGCAGTTTATTGGGGCAGGGAGGAGGCTACACCTTC. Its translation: CASSLLGQGGGYTF.